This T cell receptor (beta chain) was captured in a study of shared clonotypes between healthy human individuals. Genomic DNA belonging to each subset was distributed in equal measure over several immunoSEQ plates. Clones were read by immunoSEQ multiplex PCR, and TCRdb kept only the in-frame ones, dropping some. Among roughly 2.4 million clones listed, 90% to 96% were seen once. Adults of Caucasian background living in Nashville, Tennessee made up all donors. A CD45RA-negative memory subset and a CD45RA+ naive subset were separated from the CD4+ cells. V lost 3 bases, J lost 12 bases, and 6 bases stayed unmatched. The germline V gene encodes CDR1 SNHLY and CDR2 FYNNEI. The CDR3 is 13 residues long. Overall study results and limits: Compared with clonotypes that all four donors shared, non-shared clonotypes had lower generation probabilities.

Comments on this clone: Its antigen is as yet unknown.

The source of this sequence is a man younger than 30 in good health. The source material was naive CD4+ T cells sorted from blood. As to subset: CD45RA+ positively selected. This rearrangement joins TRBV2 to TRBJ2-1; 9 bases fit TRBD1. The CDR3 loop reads CASSEGQGRAQFF. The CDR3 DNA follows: TGTGCCAGCAGTGAGGGACAGGGTAGGGCGCAGTTCTTC.